This T cell receptor (beta chain) derives from a study of cytomegalovirus exposure and HLA in healthy donors. Across the study: HLA-typed donors contributed 80 million to 85 million unique TCRs, which were held in an early data release.

Primers for the PCR totalled 60 Vbeta and 13 Jbeta. Using immunoSEQ multiplex PCR, the repertoire was profiled, and TCRdb retains in-frame clones only, with some absent. Of under 150,000 clones in the sample, 60% to 80% were seen once. CDR1 is PRHDT and CDR2 is FYEKMQ in the germline V gene (reference sequence). V shed 5 bases and J shed 1 base, with 24 bases lying between them. The CDR3 consists of 19 residues. Whole-study findings and limits: Links to common viral pathogens appeared, in a later analysis, for several of the most significant clusters.

Samples came from healthy bone marrow donors. Remarks on this clone: No antigen is known for it.

The chain couples TRBV13 to TRBJ2-1; tentative D call: TRBD1 (6 bases). This TCR derives from a man aged 45 to 65 in good health and CMV-seropositive. The sample was PBMCs. The CDR3 DNA sequence: TGTGCCAGCAGCGACCTTTTAAGGGACACCCAGAGGTCCTACAATGAGCAGTTCTTC. Its translation: CASSDLLRDTQRSYNEQFF.